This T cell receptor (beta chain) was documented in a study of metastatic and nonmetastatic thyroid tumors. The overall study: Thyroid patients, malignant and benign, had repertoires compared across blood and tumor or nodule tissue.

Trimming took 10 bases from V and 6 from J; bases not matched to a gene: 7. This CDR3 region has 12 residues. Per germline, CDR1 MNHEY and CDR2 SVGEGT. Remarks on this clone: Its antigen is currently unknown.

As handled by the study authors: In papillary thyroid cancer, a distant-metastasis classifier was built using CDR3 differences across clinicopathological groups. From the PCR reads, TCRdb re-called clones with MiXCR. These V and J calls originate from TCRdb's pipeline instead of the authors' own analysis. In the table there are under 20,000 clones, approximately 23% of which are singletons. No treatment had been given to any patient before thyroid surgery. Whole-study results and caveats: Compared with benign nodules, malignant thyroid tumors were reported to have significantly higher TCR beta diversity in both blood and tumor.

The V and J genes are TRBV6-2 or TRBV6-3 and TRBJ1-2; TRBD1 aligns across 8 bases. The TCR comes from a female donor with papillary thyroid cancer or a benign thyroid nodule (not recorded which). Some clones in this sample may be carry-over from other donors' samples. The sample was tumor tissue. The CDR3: CATRTGSHGYTF. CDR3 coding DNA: TGTGCCACCAGGACAGGGTCCCATGGCTACACCTTC.